Sequencing of this T cell receptor beta chain was carried out in a study of a mutant IDH1 vaccine in newly diagnosed glioma. Study-wide background: Vaccination started 4-6 weeks after radiotherapy alone, or with temozolomide cycles. Patients arrived already treated with radiotherapy, temozolomide, or both, most having had both.

Remarks on this clone: Its target is unknown.

Profiled with immunoSEQ multiplex PCR; TCRdb holds only in-frame clones, not every one. The table records approximately 30,000 clones, about four fifths of them present only once. Time point: week 23, last vaccination. Topical imiquimod accompanied each vaccine dose, which consisted of 300 ug of mutant IDH1 20-mer peptide. The study enrolled donors with new WHO grade 3 or 4 IDH1-mutant, ATRX-lost astrocytomas. The clonotype originates from a woman aged 25 to 45 with glioma. The specimen was PBMCs, collected from a glioma patient whose treatment included an IDH1 peptide vaccine.

In DNA, the CDR3 is TGTGCCTGGACTAGCGGGGGGGGCTTGGGCGAGACCCAGTACTTC. It specifies CAWTSGGGLGETQYF. The V gene is TRBV30, the J gene TRBJ2-5, with TRBD2 matching 12 bases. The CDR3 length is 15 residues. Germline CDR1 reads GTSNPN; CDR2 reads SVGIG (reference sequence). J lost 5 bases, V lost 4 bases, and 8 bases had no gene match.